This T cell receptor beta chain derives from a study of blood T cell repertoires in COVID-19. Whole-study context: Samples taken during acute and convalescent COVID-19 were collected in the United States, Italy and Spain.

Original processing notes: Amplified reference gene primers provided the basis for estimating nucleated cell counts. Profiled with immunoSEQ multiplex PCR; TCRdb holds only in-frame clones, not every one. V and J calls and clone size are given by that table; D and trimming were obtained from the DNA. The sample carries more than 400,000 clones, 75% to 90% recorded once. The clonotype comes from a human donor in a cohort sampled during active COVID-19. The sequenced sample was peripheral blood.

CDR3 protein: CASSPRYGQDSGNTIYF. The CDR3 region has the DNA TGTGCCAGCTCACCACGGTACGGACAGGACTCTGGAAACACCATATATTTT. This chain links TRBV18 with TRBJ1-3, with 7 bases aligning to TRBD1. J gave up 0 bases and V 1 base, and 6 bases lay outside the gene matches. The CDR3 has 17 residues. From germline, CDR1 is KGHSH and CDR2 LQKENI.